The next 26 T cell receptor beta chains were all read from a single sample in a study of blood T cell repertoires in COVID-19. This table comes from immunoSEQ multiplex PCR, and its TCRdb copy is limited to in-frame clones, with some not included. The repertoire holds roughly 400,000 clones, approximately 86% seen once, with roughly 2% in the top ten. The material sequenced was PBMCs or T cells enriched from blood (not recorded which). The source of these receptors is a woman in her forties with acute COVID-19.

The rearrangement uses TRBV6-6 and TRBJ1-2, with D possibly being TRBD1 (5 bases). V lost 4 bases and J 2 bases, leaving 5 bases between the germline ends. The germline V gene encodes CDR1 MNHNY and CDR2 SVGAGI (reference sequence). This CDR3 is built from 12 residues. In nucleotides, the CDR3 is TGTGCCAGCAGTTGGACAAACTATGGCTACACCTTC. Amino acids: CASSWTNYGYTF.

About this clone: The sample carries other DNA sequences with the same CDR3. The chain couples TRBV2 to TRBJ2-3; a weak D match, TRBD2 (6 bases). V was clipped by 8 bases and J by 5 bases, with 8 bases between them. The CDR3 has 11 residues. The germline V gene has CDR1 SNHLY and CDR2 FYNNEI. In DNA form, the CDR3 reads TGTGCCAGCTGGGGAGGAGATACGCAGTATTTT. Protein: CASWGGDTQYF.

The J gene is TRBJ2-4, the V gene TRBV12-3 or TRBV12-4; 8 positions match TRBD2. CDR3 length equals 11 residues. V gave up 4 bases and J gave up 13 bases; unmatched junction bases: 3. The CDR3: CASSSQRGQYF. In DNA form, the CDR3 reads TGTGCCAGCAGTTCCCAGCGGGGGCAGTACTTC.

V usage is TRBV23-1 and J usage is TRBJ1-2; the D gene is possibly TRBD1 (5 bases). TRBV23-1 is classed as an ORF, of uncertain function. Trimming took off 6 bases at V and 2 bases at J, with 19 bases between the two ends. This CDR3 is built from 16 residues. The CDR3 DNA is TGCGCCAGCAGCCGATGTCGTGCGGGGGTAAACTATGGCTACACCTTC. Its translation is CASSRCRAGVNYGYTF.

The CDR3 loop is CAIFTGELFF. CDR3 sequence (DNA): TGTGCCATATTTACCGGGGAGCTGTTTTTT. The J gene is TRBJ2-2, the V gene TRBV2, with unresolved D. Germline values: CDR1 SNHLY, CDR2 FYNNEI. Trimming took off 10 bases at V and 5 bases at J, with 5 bases between the two ends. The length of the CDR3 is 10 residues.

The CDR3 DNA is TGTGCCAGCAGTGAGGCAGGTCTCTATGGCTACACCTTC. It yields the protein CASSEAGLYGYTF. This chain joins TRBV6-1 and TRBJ1-2; D is uncertain. This CDR3 region has 13 residues. In germline, CDR1 is MNHNS, CDR2 SASEGT. V was trimmed by 3 bases and J by 4 bases, leaving 9 bases between them.

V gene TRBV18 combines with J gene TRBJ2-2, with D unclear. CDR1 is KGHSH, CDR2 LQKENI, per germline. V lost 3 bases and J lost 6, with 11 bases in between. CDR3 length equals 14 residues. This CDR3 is CASSPDHRAGELFF. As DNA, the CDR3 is TGTGCCAGCTCACCTGATCACAGAGCCGGGGAGCTGTTTTTT.

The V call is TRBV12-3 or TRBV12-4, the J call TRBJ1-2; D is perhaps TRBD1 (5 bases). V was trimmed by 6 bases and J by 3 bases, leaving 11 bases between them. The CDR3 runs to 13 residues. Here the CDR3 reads CASRGTIDYGYTF. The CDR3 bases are TGTGCCAGCAGAGGGACTATAGACTATGGCTACACCTTC.

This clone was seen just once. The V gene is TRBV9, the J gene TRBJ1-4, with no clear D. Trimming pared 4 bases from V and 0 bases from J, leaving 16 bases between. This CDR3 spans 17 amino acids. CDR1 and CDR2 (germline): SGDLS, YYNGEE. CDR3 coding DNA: TGTGCCAGCAGCCCCGGGTCCCTCGGGGCAACTAATGAAAAACTGTTTTTT. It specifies CASSPGSLGATNEKLFF.

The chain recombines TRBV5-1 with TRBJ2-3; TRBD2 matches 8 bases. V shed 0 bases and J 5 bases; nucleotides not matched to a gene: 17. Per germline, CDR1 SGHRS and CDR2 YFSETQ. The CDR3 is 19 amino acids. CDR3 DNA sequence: TGCGCCAGCAGCTTGGTTCCGGTAGGGGCGGGGGGCCTGAAAGATACGCAGTATTTT. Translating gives CASSLVPVGAGGLKDTQYF.

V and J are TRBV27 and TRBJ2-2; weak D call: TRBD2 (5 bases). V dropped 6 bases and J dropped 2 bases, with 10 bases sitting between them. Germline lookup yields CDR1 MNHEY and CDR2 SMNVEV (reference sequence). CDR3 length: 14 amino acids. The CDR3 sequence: CASRPGLNTGELFF. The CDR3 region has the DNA TGTGCCAGCAGGCCGGGGTTAAACACCGGGGAGCTGTTTTTT.

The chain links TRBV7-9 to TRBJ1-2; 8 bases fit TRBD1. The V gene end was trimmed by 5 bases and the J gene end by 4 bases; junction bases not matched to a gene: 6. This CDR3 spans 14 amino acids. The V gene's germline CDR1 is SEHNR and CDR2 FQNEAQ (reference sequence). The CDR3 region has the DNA TGTGCCAGCAGCACCCGTACAGGGGGCTATGGCTACACCTTC. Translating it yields CASSTRTGGYGYTF. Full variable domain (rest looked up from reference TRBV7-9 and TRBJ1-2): DTGVSQNPRHKITKRGQNVTFRCDPISEHNRLYWYRQTLGQGPEFLTYFQNEAQLEKSRLLSDRFSAERPKGSFSTLEIQRTEQGDSAMYLCASSTRTGGYGYTFGSGTRLTVV.

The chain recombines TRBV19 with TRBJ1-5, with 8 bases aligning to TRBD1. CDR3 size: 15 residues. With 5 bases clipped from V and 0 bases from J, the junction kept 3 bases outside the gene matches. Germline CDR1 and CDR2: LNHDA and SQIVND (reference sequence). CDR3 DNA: TGTGCCAGTAGTTCGGGACAGGATAGCAATCAGCCCCAGCATTTT. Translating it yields CASSSGQDSNQPQHF.

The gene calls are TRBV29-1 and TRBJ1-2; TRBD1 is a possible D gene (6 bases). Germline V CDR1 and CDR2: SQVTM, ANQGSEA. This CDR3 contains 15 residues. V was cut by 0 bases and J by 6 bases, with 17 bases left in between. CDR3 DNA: TGCAGCGTTGAAGATCGGGGACACCAGATTCATGGCTACACCTTC. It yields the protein CSVEDRGHQIHGYTF.

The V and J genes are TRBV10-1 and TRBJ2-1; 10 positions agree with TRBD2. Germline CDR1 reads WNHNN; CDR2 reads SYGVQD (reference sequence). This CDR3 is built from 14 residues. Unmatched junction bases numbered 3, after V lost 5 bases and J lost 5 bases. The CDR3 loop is CASSSLAGDNEQFF. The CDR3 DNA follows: TGCGCCAGCAGTTCCCTAGCGGGGGACAATGAGCAGTTCTTC.

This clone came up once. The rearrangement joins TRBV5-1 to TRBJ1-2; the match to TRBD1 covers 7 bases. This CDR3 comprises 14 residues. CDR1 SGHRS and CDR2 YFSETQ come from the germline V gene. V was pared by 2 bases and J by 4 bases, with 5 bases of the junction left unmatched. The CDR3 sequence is CASSFGQESYGYTF. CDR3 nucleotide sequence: TGCGCCAGCAGCTTTGGACAGGAGAGCTATGGCTACACCTTC.

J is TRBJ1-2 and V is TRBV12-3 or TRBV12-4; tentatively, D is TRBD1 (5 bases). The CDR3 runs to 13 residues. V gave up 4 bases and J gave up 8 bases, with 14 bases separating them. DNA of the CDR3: TGTGCCAGCAGTTCGAACCAGGGAGGCGGCTACACCTTC. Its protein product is CASSSNQGGGYTF.

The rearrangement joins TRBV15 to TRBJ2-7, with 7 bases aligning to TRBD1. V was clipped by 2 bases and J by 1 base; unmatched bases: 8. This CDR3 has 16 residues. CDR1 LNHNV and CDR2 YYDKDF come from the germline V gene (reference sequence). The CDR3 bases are TGTGCCACCAGCAGATATGGGACAGCGCATTCCTACGAGCAGTACTTC. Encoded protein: CATSRYGTAHSYEQYF. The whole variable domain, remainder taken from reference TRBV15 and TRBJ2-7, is DAMVIQNPRYQVTQFGKPVTLSCSQTLNHNVMYWYQQKSSQAPKLLFHYYDKDFNNEADTPDNFQSRRPNTSFCFLDIRSPGLGDTAMYLCATSRYGTAHSYEQYFGPGTRLTVT.

CDR3 protein: CASSLTGGQETQYF. DNA of the CDR3: TGTGCCAGCAGCCTTACAGGGGGCCAAGAGACCCAGTACTTC. The J gene is TRBJ2-5, the V gene TRBV11-2, with 8 nucleotides matching TRBD1. The V gene end was trimmed by 5 bases and the J gene end by 1 base; junction bases not matched to a gene: 3. This CDR3 has 14 amino acids. CDR1 and CDR2 (germline): SGHAT, FQNNGV.

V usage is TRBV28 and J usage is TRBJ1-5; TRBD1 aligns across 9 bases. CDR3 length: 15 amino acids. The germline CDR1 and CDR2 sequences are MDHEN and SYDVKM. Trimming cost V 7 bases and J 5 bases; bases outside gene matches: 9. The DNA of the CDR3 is TGTGCCAGCACCACGGGGACAGGGTACGATCAGCCCCAGCATTTT. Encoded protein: CASTTGTGYDQPQHF.

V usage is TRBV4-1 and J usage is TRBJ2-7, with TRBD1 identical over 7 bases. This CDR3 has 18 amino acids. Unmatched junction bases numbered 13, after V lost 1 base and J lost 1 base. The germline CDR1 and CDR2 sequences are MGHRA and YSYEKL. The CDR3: CASSQVILAGGQSYEQYF. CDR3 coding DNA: TGCGCCAGCAGCCAAGTAATTTTGGCAGGGGGACAATCCTACGAGCAGTACTTC.

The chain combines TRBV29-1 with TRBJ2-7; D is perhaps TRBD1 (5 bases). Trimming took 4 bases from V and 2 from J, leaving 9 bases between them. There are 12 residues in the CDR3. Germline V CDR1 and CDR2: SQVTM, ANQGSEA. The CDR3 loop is CSVVSGPYEQYF. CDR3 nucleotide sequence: TGCAGCGTTGTCTCAGGGCCCTACGAGCAGTACTTC.

This CDR3 is CASSLILAGGRGEQFF. The CDR3 DNA follows: TGTGCCAGCAGCCTGATACTAGCGGGGGGCCGGGGTGAGCAGTTCTTC. The V gene is TRBV3-1 (or the pseudogene TRBV3-2), the J gene TRBJ2-1; the match to TRBD2 covers 12 bases. Germline V CDR1 and CDR2: LGHDT, YNNKEL (reference sequence). The V gene end was trimmed by 4 bases and the J gene end by 9 bases; junction bases not matched to a gene: 10. This CDR3 is 16 amino acids long.

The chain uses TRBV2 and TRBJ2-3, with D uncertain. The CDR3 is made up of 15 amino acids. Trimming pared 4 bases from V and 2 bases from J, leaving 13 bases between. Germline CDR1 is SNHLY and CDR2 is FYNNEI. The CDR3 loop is CASSAQDHFTDTQYF. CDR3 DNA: TGTGCCAGCAGTGCCCAAGATCACTTCACAGATACGCAGTATTTT.

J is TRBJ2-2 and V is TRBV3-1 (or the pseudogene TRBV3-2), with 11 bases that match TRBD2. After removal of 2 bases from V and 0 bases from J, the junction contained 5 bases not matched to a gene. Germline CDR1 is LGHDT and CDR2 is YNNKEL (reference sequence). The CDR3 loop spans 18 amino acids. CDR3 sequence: CASSQLTSGGPNTGELFF. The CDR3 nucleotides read TGTGCCAGCAGCCAACTAACTAGCGGGGGACCGAACACCGGGGAGCTGTTTTTT.

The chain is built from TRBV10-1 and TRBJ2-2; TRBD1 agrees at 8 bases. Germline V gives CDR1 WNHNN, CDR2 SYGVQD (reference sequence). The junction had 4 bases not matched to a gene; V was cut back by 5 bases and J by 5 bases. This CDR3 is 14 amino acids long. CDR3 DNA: TGCGCCAGCAGTCAGGGGGCGAGTACCGGGGAGCTGTTTTTT. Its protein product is CASSQGASTGELFF.